This is a list of T cell receptor beta chains from one sample in a study of cytomegalovirus exposure and HLA in healthy donors. Using immunoSEQ multiplex PCR, the repertoire was profiled, and TCRdb retains in-frame clones only, with some absent. The table has 130,000 to 150,000 clones, 80% seen once. Sequencing was carried out using PBMCs. The receptors here all came from a man in his forties or fifties in good health and CMV-seronegative. Each CDR3 is given with its conserved first and last residue. D genes are given only for firm matches. Expanded clones get a size class; other rows say once, few or many, or leave the size out.

clone_size	d_call	v_call	j_call	cdr3_nt	cdr3_aa
.	.	TRBV18	TRBJ1-1	TGTGCCAGCTCGCAAGTGTCAAGTAGTAACACTGAAGCTTTCTTT	CASSQVSSSNTEAFF
.	TRBD1	TRBV5-1	TRBJ2-2	TGCGCCAGCAGCTTGGCAGGGGGCGACACCGGGGAGCTGTTTTTT	CASSLAGGDTGELFF
.	.	TRBV27	TRBJ2-7	TGTGCCAGCTGGGGCTTAGGCAGGTCGGGCGAGCAGTACTTC	CASWGLGRSGEQYF
.	.	TRBV5-4	TRBJ1-1	TGTGCCAGCAGCTTGGCAGGGGCGGCCACTGAAGCTTTCTTT	CASSLAGAATEAFF
.	.	TRBV28	TRBJ1-6	TGTGCCAGCAGTTCGACCGAGAAGGGGGATGAGTCACCCCTCCACTTT	CASSSTEKGDESPLHF
.	.	TRBV7-9	TRBJ2-5	TGTGCCAGCAGCCTACGCCGGGAAGGCCAGGAGACCCAGTACTTC	CASSLRREGQETQYF
.	TRBD1	TRBV5-4	TRBJ1-2	TGTGCCAGCAGCTTGGATCCGACAGGGCCCAACTATGGCTACACCTTC	CASSLDPTGPNYGYTF
few	TRBD1	TRBV5-1	TRBJ1-2	TGCGCCAGCAGCTTATGGGTCGACCAGGGGGGTGATGGCTACACCTTC	CASSLWVDQGGDGYTF
.	.	TRBV7-9	TRBJ1-1	TGTGCCAGCAGCGTAGGGAGGCCTCGAGCTTTCTTT	CASSVGRPRAFF
few	.	TRBV11-3	TRBJ1-3	TGTGCCAGCAGCTTAGTAGGGGCCGGGAACACCATATATTTT	CASSLVGAGNTIYF
.	TRBD2	TRBV5-1	TRBJ2-3	TGCGCCAGCAGCTTGGCCGGGACTAGCGGCACAGATACGCAGTATTTT	CASSLAGTSGTDTQYF
.	.	TRBV6-5	TRBJ2-2	TGTGCCAGCAGTTACCAGGGGTTTAACACCGGGGAGCTGTTTTTT	CASSYQGFNTGELFF
.	TRBD2	TRBV5-5	TRBJ2-5	TGTGCCAGCAGCTTGGAACTAGCGGGGGGCCGGGAGACCCAGTACTTC	CASSLELAGGRETQYF
.	.	TRBV5-1	TRBJ1-2	TGCGCCAGCAGCTTGGACGGACAGAACTATGGCTACACCTTC	CASSLDGQNYGYTF
.	.	TRBV7-9	TRBJ1-6	TGTGCCAGCAGCTCCACATACCGGATACAGGGTAATTCACCCCTCCACTTT	CASSSTYRIQGNSPLHF
.	.	TRBV28	TRBJ2-7	TGTGCCAGCAGTTTGACCAGGACAGTCCTCGAGCAGTACTTC	CASSLTRTVLEQYF
.	.	TRBV7-9	TRBJ1-4	TGTGCCAGCAGCTCGACAGGAACTCTTCTGGGTGAAAAACTGTTTTTT	CASSSTGTLLGEKLFF
.	.	TRBV7-2	TRBJ2-3	TGTGCCAGCAGCTTAGATCCGGGGATGAGCACAGATACGCAGTATTTT	CASSLDPGMSTDTQYF
.	TRBD1	TRBV19	TRBJ1-5	TGTGCCAGTAGTATAAGGGGGCAAATTTGGCCGCCGGAGCCCCAGCATTTT	CASSIRGQIWPPEPQHF
.	.	TRBV21-1	TRBJ2-3	TGTGCCCCCAAACCGGGACTAGCGGGGGGGCCGGCAGATACGCAGTATTTT	CAPKPGLAGGPADTQYF
.	.	TRBV5-6	TRBJ2-7	TGTGCCAGCAGTCCTGTACGGGGGGAGCAGTACTTC	CASSPVRGEQYF
few	.	TRBV4-2	TRBJ2-1	TGTGCCAGCAGCCAAGATGGCAGGAATGAGCAGTTCTTC	CASSQDGRNEQFF
few	TRBD2	TRBV14	TRBJ2-4	TGTGCCAGCAGCCAAGCCGGGACTAGCGGGGGAAATCAGTACTTC	CASSQAGTSGGNQYF
.	.	TRBV5-1	TRBJ1-1	TGCGCCAGCAGCTTGGACTGGGCGGGTGCTGAAGCTTTCTTT	CASSLDWAGAEAFF
.	TRBD1	TRBV5-1	TRBJ1-5	TGCGCCAGCAGCCCCGGGACAGGAAGAAATCAGCCCCAGCATTTT	CASSPGTGRNQPQHF
.	.	TRBV18	TRBJ1-1	TGTGCCAGCTCAAGGGGCGAGAAAACTGAAGCTTTCTTT	CASSRGEKTEAFF
.	.	TRBV7-9	TRBJ2-7	TGTGCCAGCAGCCCTCGAGAAGGGGGGGAATCCTACGAGCAGTACTTC	CASSPREGGESYEQYF
once	TRBD1	TRBV30	TRBJ1-3	TGTGCCTGGAGCGGGGACAGCGGAAACACCATATATTTT	CAWSGDSGNTIYF
.	TRBD2	TRBV7-3	TRBJ2-3	TGTGCCAGCAGCTTTAGAGCGACTAGCGGGGGGGCCTTAGATACGCAGTATTTT	CASSFRATSGGALDTQYF
.	TRBD1	TRBV7-8	TRBJ2-7	TGTGCCAGCAGCTTATGGTCGACAGGGGGCGAGCAGTACTTC	CASSLWSTGGEQYF
.	.	TRBV6-5	TRBJ2-4	TGTGCCAGCAGTTATAGTACCGGACAGCTCAATCAGTACTTC	CASSYSTGQLNQYF
once	.	TRBV30	TRBJ1-1	TGTGCCTGGAGCGCCTCTAAGAACACTGAAGCTTTCTTT	CAWSASKNTEAFF
few	TRBD2	TRBV29-1	TRBJ2-5	TGCAGCGTTGGCGGGGGTTCGGAGACCCAGTACTTC	CSVGGGSETQYF
.	.	TRBV27	TRBJ2-7	TGTGCCAGCAGTTTTGGGAGAAGCTCCTACGAGCAGTACTTC	CASSFGRSSYEQYF
.	TRBD2	TRBV7-2	TRBJ2-3	TGTGCCAGCAGCTTAGCTATAGCGGGGGGTACGCAGTATTTT	CASSLAIAGGTQYF
.	TRBD1	TRBV30	TRBJ1-3	TGTGCCTGGACGAGGGGGCGTCGAAACACCATATATTTT	CAWTRGRRNTIYF
.	.	TRBV6-1	TRBJ2-1	TGTGCCAGCATACTACAAGTTACTACCTACAATGAGCAGTTCTTC	CASILQVTTYNEQFF
.	.	TRBV6-1	TRBJ1-4	TGTGCCAGCAGTTGGGGCGCTGCAACTAATGAAAAACTGTTTTTT	CASSWGAATNEKLFF
.	TRBD2	TRBV2	TRBJ2-7	TGTGCCAGCAGTGAATTGACGAGCGGGGACTCCTACGAGCAGTACTTC	CASSELTSGDSYEQYF
.	TRBD1	TRBV30	TRBJ2-7	TGTGCCTGGAGCCCACCCAACCGTGGACAGGGGCAGCACGAGCAGTACTTC	CAWSPPNRGQGQHEQYF
.	TRBD1	TRBV10-3	TRBJ1-1	TGTGCCATCAGCGACAGGGGAATCGCTGAAGCTTTCTTT	CAISDRGIAEAFF
.	TRBD1	TRBV5-1	TRBJ1-6	TGCGCCAGCAGCTTGCAACAGGGGAATTCACCCCTCCACTTT	CASSLQQGNSPLHF
.	TRBD1	TRBV7-9	TRBJ2-7	TGTGCCAGCAGCTTAAGAACAGGGGTCTACGAGCAGTACTTC	CASSLRTGVYEQYF
.	TRBD1	TRBV18	TRBJ1-1	TGTGCCAGCTCTCTCACCGGGACAGGTAAAGCGAACACTGAAGCTTTCTTT	CASSLTGTGKANTEAFF
.	TRBD1	TRBV11-2	TRBJ2-5	TGTGCCAGCAGCTTAGGTTCAGACAGGGTCGAGACCCAGTACTTC	CASSLGSDRVETQYF
.	TRBD2	TRBV5-1	TRBJ2-7	TGCGCCAGCAGCTTGGCAGGGAGGGACGAGCAGTACTTC	CASSLAGRDEQYF
.	.	TRBV23-1	TRBJ1-1	TGCGCCAGCAGCCATTGCGGGGGGGCCGCCTGTGAAGCTTTCTTT	CASSHCGGAACEAFF
.	.	TRBV27	TRBJ2-7	TGTGCCAGCAGTTTATCAGCCCCCGGTGTGGCCTACGAGCAGTACTTC	CASSLSAPGVAYEQYF